This is a list of T cell receptor beta chains from one sample in a study of human T cells and chemical hapten exposure. TCRdb analysed the RACE reads with MiXCR anew, one entry per CDR3 protein. The sample has about 26,000 distinct CDR3 sequences, roughly 9.4% seen once; the top ten hold approximately 6.3%. The sequences come from whole blood, collected in connection with sensitization to the hapten diphenylcyclopropenone (DPC). The receptors stem from a man younger than 40 with alopecia areata. Some clones in this sample may be carry-over from other donors' samples. CDR3s include the opening cysteine and the closing phenylalanine or tryptophan. The D gene is left open where the match is weak. Clone size is given for some rows only: seen once, a few or many times, or a class if the clone is expanded.

d_call: -
v_call: TRBV29-1
j_call: TRBJ2-5
clone_size: -
cdr3_nt: TGCAGCGTTGGGGGGTTCGACAGACAAAACTACTTC
cdr3_aa: CSVGGFDRQNYF

d_call: TRBD1
v_call: TRBV29-1
j_call: TRBJ2-2
clone_size: many
cdr3_nt: TGCAGCGTCTTAACAGGGGACGGCACCGGGGAGCTGTTTTTT
cdr3_aa: CSVLTGDGTGELFF

d_call: -
v_call: TRBV3-1
j_call: TRBJ1-2
clone_size: many
cdr3_nt: TGTGCCAGCAGCCTCCAAGGAGAGGGTCGCAGGGGCTACACCTTC
cdr3_aa: CASSLQGEGRRGYTF

d_call: -
v_call: TRBV20-1
j_call: TRBJ2-2
clone_size: many
cdr3_nt: TGCAGTGCTAGACCGGCAGGGGTCACCGGGGAGCTGTTTTTT
cdr3_aa: CSARPAGVTGELFF

d_call: TRBD2
v_call: TRBV24-1
j_call: TRBJ2-2
clone_size: many
cdr3_nt: TGTGCCACCAGTGATTCGACTAGCGGATACACCGGGGAGCTGTTTTTT
cdr3_aa: CATSDSTSGYTGELFF

d_call: -
v_call: TRBV11-2
j_call: TRBJ1-1
clone_size: few
cdr3_nt: TGTGCCAGCAGCTCGATAATAGTCGGGACGAACACTGAAGCTTTCTTT
cdr3_aa: CASSSIIVGTNTEAFF

d_call: TRBD1
v_call: TRBV7-9
j_call: TRBJ1-1
clone_size: few
cdr3_nt: TGTGCCAGCAGCTGGCCGACAGGGATAGGCACTGAAGCTTTCTTT
cdr3_aa: CASSWPTGIGTEAFF

d_call: -
v_call: TRBV4-2
j_call: TRBJ2-1
clone_size: few
cdr3_nt: TGTGCCAGCAGCCAAGCCGGCAATGAGCAGTTCTTC
cdr3_aa: CASSQAGNEQFF

d_call: -
v_call: TRBV12-3/TRBV12-4
j_call: TRBJ2-1
clone_size: -
cdr3_nt: TGTGCCAGCAGTCGACTAGACGCCACCTACAATGAGCAGTTCTTC
cdr3_aa: CASSRLDATYNEQFF

d_call: -
v_call: TRBV6-6
j_call: TRBJ1-2
clone_size: few
cdr3_nt: TGTGCCAGCAGTATTCCCCTTAACTATGGCTACACCTTC
cdr3_aa: CASSIPLNYGYTF

d_call: TRBD1
v_call: TRBV11-3
j_call: TRBJ2-3
clone_size: -
cdr3_nt: TGTGCCAGCAGCTCATACGGACAGGCTTCAGATACGCAGTATTTT
cdr3_aa: CASSSYGQASDTQYF

d_call: TRBD1
v_call: TRBV6-2/TRBV6-3
j_call: TRBJ2-3
clone_size: many
cdr3_nt: TGTGCCAGCAGCCTAACGGGGACCGGGACAGAGAGCACAGATACGCAGTATTTT
cdr3_aa: CASSLTGTGTESTDTQYF

d_call: -
v_call: TRBV12-3/TRBV12-4
j_call: TRBJ1-1
clone_size: many
cdr3_nt: TGTGCCAGCATCCGAGGGGGGGAGAACACTGAAGCTTTCTTT
cdr3_aa: CASIRGGENTEAFF

d_call: TRBD1
v_call: TRBV4-1
j_call: TRBJ2-2
clone_size: -
cdr3_nt: TGCGCCAGCAGCCCGACGGGACAGGATGGCGGGGAGCTGTTTTTT
cdr3_aa: CASSPTGQDGGELFF

d_call: TRBD2
v_call: TRBV4-2
j_call: TRBJ2-1
clone_size: many
cdr3_nt: TGTGCCAGCAGCCAAGATCCCCCCGCGGCGGGGGTCACCCACAATGAGCAGTTCTTC
cdr3_aa: CASSQDPPAAGVTHNEQFF

d_call: TRBD1
v_call: TRBV18
j_call: TRBJ1-1
clone_size: few
cdr3_nt: TGTGCCAGCTCAGCCTTACAGGGGATTTACGCTGAAGCTTTCTTT
cdr3_aa: CASSALQGIYAEAFF

d_call: -
v_call: TRBV6-6
j_call: TRBJ2-2
clone_size: -
cdr3_nt: TGTGCCAGCAGTTACCCCCAGCAGGCCGGGGAGCTGTTTTTT
cdr3_aa: CASSYPQQAGELFF

d_call: -
v_call: TRBV7-6
j_call: TRBJ1-6
clone_size: many
cdr3_nt: TGTGCCAGCAGCCCGAGCCCCTACCAGTTGAAGGAGAATTCACCCCTCCACTTT
cdr3_aa: CASSPSPYQLKENSPLHF

d_call: -
v_call: TRBV7-2
j_call: TRBJ1-3
clone_size: -
cdr3_nt: TGTGCCAGCAGCAGACAGGCTGGCTCTGGAAACACCATATATTTT
cdr3_aa: CASSRQAGSGNTIYF

d_call: -
v_call: TRBV20-1
j_call: TRBJ1-2
clone_size: few
cdr3_nt: TGCAGTGCCCCCGGGACCAGGGCTAACTATGGCTACACCTTC
cdr3_aa: CSAPGTRANYGYTF

d_call: -
v_call: TRBV6-2/TRBV6-3
j_call: TRBJ1-1
clone_size: -
cdr3_nt: TGTGCCAGCAGCCTTGGGGTAGAAGCTTTCTTT
cdr3_aa: CASSLGVEAFF

d_call: -
v_call: TRBV20-1
j_call: TRBJ2-7
clone_size: many
cdr3_nt: TGCAGTGCTAGCGGGAGTGTTGAGCAGTACTTC
cdr3_aa: CSASGSVEQYF

d_call: -
v_call: TRBV4-3
j_call: TRBJ1-2
clone_size: -
cdr3_nt: TGCGCCAGCAGCCACGATTCGACGTCTAACTATGGCTACACCTTC
cdr3_aa: CASSHDSTSNYGYTF

d_call: -
v_call: TRBV12-3/TRBV12-4
j_call: TRBJ1-2
clone_size: few
cdr3_nt: TGTGCCAGCAGCCTGGACGGCGGACAGATCTATGGCTACACCTTC
cdr3_aa: CASSLDGGQIYGYTF

d_call: -
v_call: TRBV12-3/TRBV12-4
j_call: TRBJ1-5
clone_size: many
cdr3_nt: TGTGCCAGCAGCCCAGGAAATCAGCCCCAGCATTTT
cdr3_aa: CASSPGNQPQHF

d_call: TRBD2
v_call: TRBV6-4
j_call: TRBJ2-1
clone_size: many
cdr3_nt: TGTGCCAGCAGTGAGAGGAAGCGGGAGGATTACAATGAGCAGTTCTTC
cdr3_aa: CASSERKREDYNEQFF

d_call: TRBD2
v_call: TRBV7-6
j_call: TRBJ2-3
clone_size: -
cdr3_nt: TGTGCCAGCAGCCTCCGACTAGCGGGAGCCACAGATACGCAGTATTTT
cdr3_aa: CASSLRLAGATDTQYF

d_call: TRBD2
v_call: TRBV6-5
j_call: TRBJ2-2
clone_size: few
cdr3_nt: TGTGCCAGCAGCAGCGGCGGGAGCTCCTCTTCCGGGGAGCTGTTTTTT
cdr3_aa: CASSSGGSSSSGELFF